A selection of T cell receptor beta chains follows, all from one sample in a study of blood T cell repertoires in COVID-19. Data came from immunoSEQ multiplex PCR; TCRdb stores just in-frame clones and leaves some out. The sample consists of 250,000 or so clones, 85% to 95% of them appearing once. The sample was PBMCs or T cells enriched from blood (not recorded which). The receptor set was obtained from a man aged 40-49 years who had been exposed to COVID-19. Each CDR3 is given without its conserved first and last residue. Fields, in order: CDR3 protein, clone size, J gene, V gene. Clone size is given for some rows only: seen once, a few or many times, or a class if the clone is expanded.

CDR3 protein: ASSARDNSYEQY
clone size: NA
J gene: TRBJ2-7
V gene: TRBV28

CDR3 protein: ASSEGGPEAF
clone size: NA
J gene: TRBJ1-1
V gene: TRBV11-3

CDR3 protein: ASSLTGLHEQY
clone size: NA
J gene: TRBJ2-7
V gene: TRBV11-3

CDR3 protein: ATVSRRHNSPLH
clone size: few
J gene: TRBJ1-6
V gene: TRBV2

CDR3 protein: ASSPDGENSPLH
clone size: NA
J gene: TRBJ1-6
V gene: TRBV6-2/TRBV6-3

CDR3 protein: ASSLGYRGIGAQETQY
clone size: NA
J gene: TRBJ2-5
V gene: TRBV7-2

CDR3 protein: ASSRISGSGTDTQY
clone size: NA
J gene: TRBJ2-3
V gene: TRBV5-6

CDR3 protein: ASTRQGKGYT
clone size: NA
J gene: TRBJ1-2
V gene: TRBV28

CDR3 protein: ASSYTRTAEAF
clone size: NA
J gene: TRBJ1-1
V gene: TRBV14

CDR3 protein: ASSLGSGEIYGYT
clone size: NA
J gene: TRBJ1-2
V gene: TRBV7-9

CDR3 protein: ASSLPSSTGTGELF
clone size: NA
J gene: TRBJ2-2
V gene: TRBV5-4

CDR3 protein: ASSLTDNQPQH
clone size: NA
J gene: TRBJ1-5
V gene: TRBV28

CDR3 protein: ASKTSQNTEAF
clone size: NA
J gene: TRBJ1-1
V gene: TRBV10-2

CDR3 protein: ATRTGVTMNTEAF
clone size: NA
J gene: TRBJ1-1
V gene: TRBV15

CDR3 protein: SAIRGETQY
clone size: NA
J gene: TRBJ2-5
V gene: TRBV20-1

CDR3 protein: ASSRGLAEQTQY
clone size: NA
J gene: TRBJ2-5
V gene: TRBV7-9

CDR3 protein: ASSALGGMNTEAF
clone size: NA
J gene: TRBJ1-1
V gene: TRBV5-6

CDR3 protein: ASSQRPSRAAPGNTIY
clone size: NA
J gene: TRBJ1-3
V gene: TRBV4-1

CDR3 protein: ASSPGTGAYNEQF
clone size: NA
J gene: TRBJ2-1
V gene: TRBV7-9

CDR3 protein: ASSQVRSSKNEQF
clone size: NA
J gene: TRBJ2-1
V gene: TRBV4-1

CDR3 protein: AITLFGTSGITDTQY
clone size: NA
J gene: TRBJ2-3
V gene: TRBV10-3

CDR3 protein: ASSSPGQGTGELF
clone size: NA
J gene: TRBJ2-2
V gene: TRBV9

CDR3 protein: ASSLKPGEAF
clone size: NA
J gene: TRBJ1-1
V gene: TRBV7-9

CDR3 protein: ASSLRGGRWNSPLH
clone size: NA
J gene: TRBJ1-6
V gene: TRBV9

CDR3 protein: ASSLAEGAQGYT
clone size: NA
J gene: TRBJ1-2
V gene: TRBV7-2

CDR3 protein: ASGTDRASSGELF
clone size: NA
J gene: TRBJ2-2
V gene: TRBV19

CDR3 protein: ASSHRGRGYQETQY
clone size: NA
J gene: TRBJ2-5
V gene: TRBV4-2

CDR3 protein: ASRGVTEAF
clone size: NA
J gene: TRBJ1-1
V gene: TRBV5-4

CDR3 protein: ASSQSGPETQY
clone size: NA
J gene: TRBJ2-5
V gene: TRBV23-1

CDR3 protein: ASSQLGTGSYGYT
clone size: NA
J gene: TRBJ1-2
V gene: TRBV4-3

CDR3 protein: ASSLRTSDEQY
clone size: NA
J gene: TRBJ2-7
V gene: TRBV27

CDR3 protein: ASSLTPWTSGRTYNEQF
clone size: NA
J gene: TRBJ2-1
V gene: TRBV5-1

CDR3 protein: ASSAPGTGEAF
clone size: NA
J gene: TRBJ1-1
V gene: TRBV6-4

CDR3 protein: ASSLAPSGTTDTQY
clone size: NA
J gene: TRBJ2-3
V gene: TRBV7-8

CDR3 protein: AWSLGSSGNTIY
clone size: once
J gene: TRBJ1-3
V gene: TRBV30

CDR3 protein: ASSHDGRAYEQY
clone size: NA
J gene: TRBJ2-7
V gene: TRBV7-9

CDR3 protein: ASSKLAGGGTGSWSRRYEQY
clone size: NA
J gene: TRBJ2-7
V gene: TRBV21-1

CDR3 protein: ASSSGRTSGSEQY
clone size: few
J gene: TRBJ2-7
V gene: TRBV13

CDR3 protein: ASMARRETEAF
clone size: NA
J gene: TRBJ1-1
V gene: TRBV19

CDR3 protein: ASSPPKRQGTHEQY
clone size: once
J gene: TRBJ2-7
V gene: TRBV18

CDR3 protein: ASSSTGYSDQPQH
clone size: NA
J gene: TRBJ1-5
V gene: TRBV19

CDR3 protein: ASRYKQRSSGNTIY
clone size: NA
J gene: TRBJ1-3
V gene: TRBV14

CDR3 protein: ASSQQGAGNYGYT
clone size: NA
J gene: TRBJ1-2
V gene: TRBV6-5

CDR3 protein: ASSFRQVLTDTQY
clone size: NA
J gene: TRBJ2-3
V gene: TRBV7-9

CDR3 protein: ASSSQGGLRAEKLF
clone size: NA
J gene: TRBJ1-4
V gene: TRBV13

CDR3 protein: ASSPIAGDLYGELF
clone size: NA
J gene: TRBJ2-2
V gene: TRBV7-2

CDR3 protein: ASSPVGQGHQETQY
clone size: NA
J gene: TRBJ2-5
V gene: TRBV11-2

CDR3 protein: ASRTGTGGGNQPQH
clone size: NA
J gene: TRBJ1-5
V gene: TRBV19

CDR3 protein: ASSTRVGRSSYNEQF
clone size: NA
J gene: TRBJ2-1
V gene: TRBV3-1/TRBV3-2

CDR3 protein: ASSYQQWVGEGGGYT
clone size: NA
J gene: TRBJ1-2
V gene: TRBV28

CDR3 protein: ASSFVRYSNQPQH
clone size: NA
J gene: TRBJ1-5
V gene: TRBV28

CDR3 protein: ATLSRMNTEAF
clone size: once
J gene: TRBJ1-1
V gene: TRBV19

CDR3 protein: ASSPAGSTGELF
clone size: NA
J gene: TRBJ2-2
V gene: TRBV28

CDR3 protein: ASSVGADRGGNYGYT
clone size: few
J gene: TRBJ1-2
V gene: TRBV9

CDR3 protein: AWSLQGAWNQPQH
clone size: NA
J gene: TRBJ1-5
V gene: TRBV30

CDR3 protein: ASSLLAGGYYEQY
clone size: NA
J gene: TRBJ2-7
V gene: TRBV11-3

CDR3 protein: ASSQGTSPLSVDEQF
clone size: NA
J gene: TRBJ2-1
V gene: TRBV4-3

CDR3 protein: ASSGPGQGSGNTIY
clone size: once
J gene: TRBJ1-3
V gene: TRBV28

CDR3 protein: SAYQETQY
clone size: NA
J gene: TRBJ2-5
V gene: TRBV20-1